The entry below gives a single T cell receptor (beta chain) sequence along with its context. Its antigen is unknown. TCRdb used MiXCR to reprocess the RT-PCR reads, holding one entry per CDR3 protein. The sample has some 500,000 distinct CDR3 sequences, 10% to 15% seen once; the top ten hold around 13%. This sample was included in a study of response to subunit inactivated influenza vaccine. General study findings and limits: Authors suggested each seasonal flu vaccination may recruit only limited numbers of new T cells.

CDR3 length: 13 residues. Trimming took off 3 bases at V and 1 base at J, with 9 bases between the two ends. The germline gives CDR1 DFQATT, CDR2 SNEGSKA (reference sequence). The source material was PBMCs from blood, sampled 40 to 50 days after vaccination. The chain recombines TRBV20-1 with TRBJ2-5; the D is unclear. This TCR was sampled from a man aged 50-60 years who received an inactivated influenza vaccine. The CDR3 region is CSARSSAQETQYF. The CDR3 DNA is TGCAGTGCTAGGTCCAGCGCCCAAGAGACCCAGTACTTC.